A selection of T cell receptor beta chains follows, all from one sample in a study of beta chain features in type 1 diabetes. The table came from immunoSEQ multiplex PCR; TCRdb's copy has only in-frame clones and leaves some out. This table has a few hundred thousand clones, over 11% appearing once. Sequencing was carried out using naive CD4+ T cells from blood. These receptors came from a man aged 25-45 years with type 1 diabetes. CDR3s include the opening cysteine and the closing phenylalanine or tryptophan. The order of the fields is J gene, V gene, CDR3 protein.

j_gene: TRBJ2-1
v_gene: TRBV5-4
CDR3aa: CASSLDAGGANEQFF

j_gene: TRBJ2-3
v_gene: TRBV20-1
CDR3aa: CSAGDTDTQYF

j_gene: TRBJ1-5
v_gene: TRBV18
CDR3aa: CASSPLYSNQPQHF

j_gene: TRBJ2-5
v_gene: TRBV9
CDR3aa: CASSSASLKETQYF

j_gene: TRBJ2-1
v_gene: TRBV28
CDR3aa: CASSFLRNEQFF

j_gene: TRBJ2-2
v_gene: TRBV30
CDR3aa: CAWSVGTSGAGELFF

j_gene: TRBJ1-2
v_gene: TRBV7-9
CDR3aa: CASSSLGDREGYTF

j_gene: TRBJ2-3
v_gene: TRBV28
CDR3aa: CACSTPGDFLKRISTDTQYF

j_gene: TRBJ2-7
v_gene: TRBV19
CDR3aa: CARGQGGRYEQYF

j_gene: TRBJ1-2
v_gene: TRBV7-9
CDR3aa: CASSLGEKAYGYTF

j_gene: TRBJ2-3
v_gene: TRBV7-3
CDR3aa: CASSLSGRAGTDTQYF

j_gene: TRBJ2-3
v_gene: TRBV11-3
CDR3aa: CASSSPSTSGSRTDTQYF

j_gene: TRBJ2-3
v_gene: TRBV18
CDR3aa: CASSRAAEADTQYF

j_gene: TRBJ2-1
v_gene: TRBV5-1
CDR3aa: CASSLSSSGSYNEQFF

j_gene: TRBJ2-4
v_gene: TRBV7-6
CDR3aa: CASSNESIQYF

j_gene: TRBJ2-2
v_gene: TRBV15
CDR3aa: CATRGAGAAVTGELFF

j_gene: TRBJ2-1
v_gene: TRBV14
CDR3aa: CASSPLGGLDNEQFF

j_gene: TRBJ1-3
v_gene: TRBV7-3
CDR3aa: CASSFDVGPGNTIYF

j_gene: TRBJ2-7
v_gene: TRBV28
CDR3aa: CASSPLDRQYYEQYF

j_gene: TRBJ1-2
v_gene: TRBV5-4
CDR3aa: CASSLDGNGYTF

j_gene: TRBJ2-1
v_gene: TRBV7-8
CDR3aa: CASRGLAGRGEQFF

j_gene: TRBJ2-5
v_gene: TRBV5-1
CDR3aa: CASSLDVATQYF

j_gene: TRBJ2-7
v_gene: TRBV28
CDR3aa: CASSHGHPNPYEQYF

j_gene: TRBJ2-7
v_gene: TRBV27
CDR3aa: CASARDRGYEQYF

j_gene: TRBJ2-7
v_gene: TRBV7-2
CDR3aa: CASSHASFEQYF

j_gene: TRBJ2-1
v_gene: TRBV28
CDR3aa: CASSSQGNEQFF

j_gene: TRBJ2-5
v_gene: TRBV6-6
CDR3aa: CASGGRETQYF

j_gene: TRBJ1-1
v_gene: TRBV20-1
CDR3aa: CSASGGTEAFF

j_gene: TRBJ2-7
v_gene: TRBV11-1
CDR3aa: CASSGSDRGTYEQYF

j_gene: TRBJ1-2
v_gene: TRBV29-1
CDR3aa: CSVGGPISYGYTF

j_gene: TRBJ2-3
v_gene: TRBV29-1
CDR3aa: CSVGGRATDTQYF

j_gene: TRBJ2-5
v_gene: TRBV4-2
CDR3aa: CASSRRTSGSPIETQYF

j_gene: TRBJ2-7
v_gene: TRBV7-2
CDR3aa: CASSEGTSYEQYF

j_gene: TRBJ1-4
v_gene: TRBV7-2
CDR3aa: CASSLGTPSTNEKLFF

j_gene: TRBJ2-3
v_gene: TRBV7-9
CDR3aa: CASSHTDTQYF

j_gene: TRBJ1-5
v_gene: TRBV18
CDR3aa: CASSPVTGQGDQPQHF

j_gene: TRBJ2-2
v_gene: TRBV28
CDR3aa: CASSFQRDLTGELFF

j_gene: TRBJ1-1
v_gene: TRBV28
CDR3aa: CASSAPNTEAFF

j_gene: TRBJ2-7
v_gene: TRBV9
CDR3aa: CASSVHPGSGRPGEQYF

j_gene: TRBJ2-1
v_gene: TRBV7-2
CDR3aa: CASSFRGTYNEQFF

j_gene: TRBJ1-2
v_gene: TRBV19
CDR3aa: CASSMQPALRYGYTF

j_gene: TRBJ2-7
v_gene: TRBV5-1
CDR3aa: CASSVTDRVHEQYF

j_gene: TRBJ2-7
v_gene: TRBV5-1
CDR3aa: CASSPYSGNLREQYF

j_gene: TRBJ2-3
v_gene: TRBV30
CDR3aa: CAWSQGLAGGLDTQYF

j_gene: TRBJ2-3
v_gene: TRBV7-9
CDR3aa: CASSLDQARNTQYF

j_gene: TRBJ2-2
v_gene: TRBV29-1
CDR3aa: CSVGDTGELFF